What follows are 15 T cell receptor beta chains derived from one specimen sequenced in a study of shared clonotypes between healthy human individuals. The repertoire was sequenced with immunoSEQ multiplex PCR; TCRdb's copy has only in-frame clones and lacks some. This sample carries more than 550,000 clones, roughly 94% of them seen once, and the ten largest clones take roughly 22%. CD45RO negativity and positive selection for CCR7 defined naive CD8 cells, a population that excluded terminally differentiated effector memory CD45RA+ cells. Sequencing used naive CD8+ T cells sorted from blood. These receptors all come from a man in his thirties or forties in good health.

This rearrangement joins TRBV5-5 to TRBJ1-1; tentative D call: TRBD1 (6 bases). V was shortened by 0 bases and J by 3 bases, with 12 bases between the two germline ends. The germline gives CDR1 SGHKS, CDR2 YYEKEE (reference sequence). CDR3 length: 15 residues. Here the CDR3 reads CASSLAARGHTEAFF. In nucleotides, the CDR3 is TGTGCCAGCAGCTTGGCTGCCAGGGGTCACACTGAAGCTTTCTTT. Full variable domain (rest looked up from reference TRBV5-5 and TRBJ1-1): DAGVTQSPTHLIKTRGQQVTLRCSPISGHKSVSWYQQVLGQGPQFIFQYYEKEERGRGNFPDRFSARQFPNYSSELNVNALLLGDSALYLCASSLAARGHTEAFFGQGTRLTVV.

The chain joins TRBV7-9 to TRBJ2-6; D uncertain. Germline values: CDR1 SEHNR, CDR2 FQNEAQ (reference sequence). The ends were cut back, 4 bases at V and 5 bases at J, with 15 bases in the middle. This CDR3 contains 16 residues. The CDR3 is CASSSVRVDRANVLTF. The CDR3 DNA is TGTGCCAGCAGCTCAGTAAGGGTAGATAGGGCCAACGTCCTGACTTTC.

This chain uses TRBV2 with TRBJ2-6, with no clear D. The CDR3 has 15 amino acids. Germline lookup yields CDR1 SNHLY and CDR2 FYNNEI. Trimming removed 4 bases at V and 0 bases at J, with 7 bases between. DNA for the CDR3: TGTGCCAGCAGTGCTGGCGTCTCTGGGGCCAACGTCCTGACTTTC. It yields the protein CASSAGVSGANVLTF.

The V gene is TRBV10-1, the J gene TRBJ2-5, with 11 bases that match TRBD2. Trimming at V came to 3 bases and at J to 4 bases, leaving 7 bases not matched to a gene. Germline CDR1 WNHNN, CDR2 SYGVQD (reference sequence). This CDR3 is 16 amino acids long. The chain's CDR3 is CASSEGRLAGIETQYF. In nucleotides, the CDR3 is TGCGCCAGCAGTGAAGGGAGACTAGCGGGAATAGAGACCCAGTACTTC.

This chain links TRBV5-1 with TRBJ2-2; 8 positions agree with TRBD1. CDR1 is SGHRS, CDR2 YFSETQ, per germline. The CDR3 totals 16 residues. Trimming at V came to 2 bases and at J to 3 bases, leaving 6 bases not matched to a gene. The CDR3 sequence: CASSFRGTGYTGELFF. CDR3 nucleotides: TGCGCCAGCAGCTTCCGCGGGACAGGATACACCGGGGAGCTGTTTTTT.

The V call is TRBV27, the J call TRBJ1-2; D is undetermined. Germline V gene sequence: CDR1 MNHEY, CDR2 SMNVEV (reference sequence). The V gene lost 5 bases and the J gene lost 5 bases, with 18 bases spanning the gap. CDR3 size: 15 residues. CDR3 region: CASSPLGRSPYGYTF. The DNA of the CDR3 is TGTGCCAGCAGTCCCCTAGGACGGAGCCCATATGGCTACACCTTC.

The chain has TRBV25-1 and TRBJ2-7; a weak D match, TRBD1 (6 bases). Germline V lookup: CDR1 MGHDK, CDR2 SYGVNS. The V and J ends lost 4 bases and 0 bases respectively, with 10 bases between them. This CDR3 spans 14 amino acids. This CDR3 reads CASSVQGHSYEQYF. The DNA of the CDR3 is TGTGCCAGCAGTGTACAGGGTCACTCCTACGAGCAGTACTTC.

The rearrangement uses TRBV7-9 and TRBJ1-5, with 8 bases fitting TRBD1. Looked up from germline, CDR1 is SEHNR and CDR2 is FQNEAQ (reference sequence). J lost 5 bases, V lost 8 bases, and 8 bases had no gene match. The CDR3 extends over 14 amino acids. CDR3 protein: CASGAGTGYQPQHF. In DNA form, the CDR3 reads TGTGCCAGCGGAGCCGGGACAGGATATCAGCCCCAGCATTTT.

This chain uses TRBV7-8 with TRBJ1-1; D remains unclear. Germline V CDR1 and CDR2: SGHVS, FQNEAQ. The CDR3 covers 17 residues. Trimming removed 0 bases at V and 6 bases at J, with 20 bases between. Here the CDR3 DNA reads TGTGCCAGCAGCTTAGCCGTGCCCCGTGACATAGGATCTGAAGCTTTCTTT. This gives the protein CASSLAVPRDIGSEAFF.

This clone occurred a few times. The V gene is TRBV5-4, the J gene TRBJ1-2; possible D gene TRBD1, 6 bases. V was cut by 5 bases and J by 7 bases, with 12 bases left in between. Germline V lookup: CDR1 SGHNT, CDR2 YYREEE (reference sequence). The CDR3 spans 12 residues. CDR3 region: CASRSGVGGYTF. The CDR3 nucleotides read TGTGCCAGCAGGTCAGGGGTTGGTGGCTACACCTTC.

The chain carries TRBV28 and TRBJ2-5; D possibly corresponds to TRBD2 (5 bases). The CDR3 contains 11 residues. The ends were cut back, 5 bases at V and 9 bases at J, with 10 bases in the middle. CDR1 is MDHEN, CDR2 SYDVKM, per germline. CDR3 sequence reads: CASSPLGPQYF. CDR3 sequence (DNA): TGTGCCAGCAGTCCACTAGGGCCCCAGTACTTC.

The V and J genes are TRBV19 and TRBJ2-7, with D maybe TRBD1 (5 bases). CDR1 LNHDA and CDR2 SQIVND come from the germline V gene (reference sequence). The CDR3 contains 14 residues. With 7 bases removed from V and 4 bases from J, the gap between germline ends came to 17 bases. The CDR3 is CASTPSNRWYEQYF. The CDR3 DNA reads TGTGCCAGTACCCCATCGAACAGGTGGTACGAGCAGTACTTC.

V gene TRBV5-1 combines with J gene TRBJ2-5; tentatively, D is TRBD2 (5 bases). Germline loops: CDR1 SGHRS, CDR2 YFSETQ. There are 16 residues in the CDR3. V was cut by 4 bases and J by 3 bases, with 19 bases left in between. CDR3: CASSPKRSLAKETQYF. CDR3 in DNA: TGCGCCAGCAGCCCTAAGCGGAGTTTGGCCAAAGAGACCCAGTACTTC. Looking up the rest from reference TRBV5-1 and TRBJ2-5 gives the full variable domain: KAGVTQTPRYLIKTRGQQVTLSCSPISGHRSVSWYQQTPGQGLQFLFEYFSETQRNKGNFPGRFSGRQFSNSRSEMNVSTLELGDSALYLCASSPKRSLAKETQYFGPGTRLLVL.

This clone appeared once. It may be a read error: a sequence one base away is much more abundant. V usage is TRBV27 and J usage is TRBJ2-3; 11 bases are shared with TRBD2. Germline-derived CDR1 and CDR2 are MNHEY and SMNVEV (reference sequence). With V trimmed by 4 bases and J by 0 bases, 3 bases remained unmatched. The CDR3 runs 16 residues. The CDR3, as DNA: TGTGCCAGCAGTTCCCGACTAGCGGGAAGCACAGATACGCAGTATTTT. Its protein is CASSSRLAGSTDTQYF.

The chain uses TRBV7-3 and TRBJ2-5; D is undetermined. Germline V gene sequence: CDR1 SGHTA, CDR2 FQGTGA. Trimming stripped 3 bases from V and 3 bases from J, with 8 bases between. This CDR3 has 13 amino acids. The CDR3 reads CASSFPGEETQYF. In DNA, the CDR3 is TGTGCCAGCAGCTTCCCTGGGGAAGAGACCCAGTACTTC.